The clone carrying this TCR beta chain was seen only a few times. Its antigen is not known. Only in-frame clones appear in the TCRdb table, and some are missing; sequencing was by immunoSEQ multiplex PCR. The sample holds fewer than 65,000 clones, around 92% seen once. This sample was taken from a study of OX40 agonist ivuxolimab in advanced cancers. Study as a whole: The group had a mean age of around 60 years, ranged from about 23 to 79, and was roughly 83% male. The study, taken as a whole, reports: Partly responding patients at 0.1-3.0 mg/kg showed some of the smallest clonal expansion.

V lost 10 bases and J 0 bases, leaving 12 bases between the germline ends. CDR1 MNHNS and CDR2 SASEGT come from the germline V gene. This CDR3 contains 14 residues. J is TRBJ2-2 and V is TRBV6-1, with D perhaps TRBD2 (6 bases). The starting material was CD4+ or CD8+ T cells sorted from blood, obtained in a trial of the OX40 agonist ivuxolimab. This receptor was identified in an adult with an advanced solid tumor such as melanoma, head and neck, liver or kidney cancer. The CDR3 sequence: CATPDYPNTGELFF. The CDR3 coding sequence is TGTGCCACCCCGGACTACCCGAACACCGGGGAGCTGTTTTTT.